The 17 T cell receptor beta chains in this list originate from one sample, sequenced in a study of T cell repertoires in cytomegalovirus infection. TCRdb analysed the reads with MiXCR anew, one entry per CDR3 protein. The table has tens of thousands of distinct CDR3 sequences, 20% seen once. Antigens of these TCRs are unknown. Input material: PBMCs, sequenced either directly or after in vitro stimulation (not recorded which). These receptors all come from a human donor in good health (CMV status not recorded). Some clones in this sample may be carry-over from other donors' samples.

The sample holds one count of this clonotype. The chain carries TRBV11-3 and TRBJ2-7; D is perhaps TRBD1 (6 bases). From germline, CDR1 is SGHNT and CDR2 YENEEA. CDR3 length: 15 residues. V was shortened by 4 bases and J by 0 bases, with 13 bases between the two germline ends. The chain's CDR3 is CASSSGDTDSYEQYF. In nucleotides, the CDR3 is TGTGCCAGCAGCTCCGGGGACACCGACTCCTACGAGCAGTACTTC.

The CDR3 sequence is CSARSRGASSGNTIYF. The CDR3 region has the DNA TGCAGTGCTAGATCACGGGGGGCCAGCTCTGGAAACACCATATATTTT. This chain joins TRBV20-1 and TRBJ1-3, with a possible D match to TRBD1 (6 bases). Germline CDR1 reads DFQATT; CDR2 reads SNEGSKA (reference sequence). V lost 2 bases, J lost 0 bases, and 14 bases lay in between. CDR3 length equals 16 residues.

The genes are TRBV15 and TRBJ1-6, with TRBD1 as a possible D gene (6 bases). The CDR3 runs to 15 residues. V was clipped by 5 bases and J by 7 bases, with 15 bases between them. CDR1 is LNHNV and CDR2 is YYDKDF in the germline V gene (reference sequence). CDR3 nucleotides: TGTGCCACCAGCCCCCGGGGGAGGGGGAATTCACCCCTCCACTTT. Translating it yields CATSPRGRGNSPLHF.

DNA of the CDR3: TGTGCCAGCAGCTCCCGGGGGCCGGGTGAAGCTTTCTTT. Translation gives CASSSRGPGEAFF. The V call is TRBV28, the J call TRBJ1-1; tentative D call: TRBD1 (6 bases). Deletions cut 6 bases from V and 7 bases from J, with 15 bases between. The CDR3 has 13 residues. Germline loops: CDR1 MDHEN, CDR2 SYDVKM.

This clonotype was seen a single time. The chain employs TRBV20-1 and TRBJ2-1, with D unclear. CDR1 and CDR2 (germline): DFQATT, SNEGSKA (reference sequence). Trimming removed 4 bases from V and 8 bases from J, with 9 bases in between. The CDR3 runs 11 residues. CDR3 DNA: TGCAGTGCTACACCCACGGATGAGCAGTTCTTC. Translating it yields CSATPTDEQFF.

This clonotype was seen only a few times. The V and J genes are TRBV20-1 and TRBJ2-7; 8 bases fit TRBD2. The V segment lost 3 bases and the J segment 3 bases; nucleotides outside the gene matches: 7. The germline gives CDR1 DFQATT, CDR2 SNEGSKA (reference sequence). This CDR3 spans 14 amino acids. The CDR3 sequence is CSASVAGSLYEQYF. In DNA form, the CDR3 reads TGCAGTGCTAGTGTAGCGGGATCACTCTACGAGCAGTACTTC.

This clonotype was seen a few times. The gene calls are TRBV11-2 and TRBJ2-7, with TRBD1 as a possible D gene (5 bases). CDR3 length: 15 residues. V lost 5 bases to trimming and J lost 1 base, with 15 bases between them. Germline lookup yields CDR1 SGHAT and CDR2 FQNNGV. The CDR3 here is CASSPGIGRSYEQYF. The CDR3 DNA reads TGTGCCAGCAGCCCAGGGATAGGGCGTTCCTACGAGCAGTACTTC.

The chain joins TRBV12-3 or TRBV12-4 to TRBJ1-2; 8 bases align to TRBD1. J was trimmed by 3 bases and V by 2 bases; bases with no gene match: 5. The CDR3 length is 15 residues. The CDR3 nucleotides read TGTGCCAGCAGTTTAACGAGGACAGGGTACTATGGCTACACCTTC. Residues: CASSLTRTGYYGYTF.

This clonotype has just a few counts. V usage is TRBV7-8 and J usage is TRBJ1-1, with TRBD1 as a possible D gene (5 bases). V shed 3 bases and J shed 8 bases, with 16 bases lying between them. Germline CDR1 and CDR2: SGHVS and FQNEAQ. CDR3 length: 14 residues. The CDR3 nucleotides read TGTGCCAGCAGCTTCCTTAGGACATTCAAAGAAGCTTTCTTT. It translates to CASSFLRTFKEAFF. Variable domain in full (rest from reference TRBV7-8 and TRBJ1-1): GAGVSQSPRYKVAKRGQDVALRCDPISGHVSLFWYQQALGQGPEFLTYFQNEAQLDKSGLPSDRFFAERPEGSVSTLKIQRTQQEDSAVYLCASSFLRTFKEAFFGQGTRLTVV.

The chain has TRBV7-9 and TRBJ2-7, with TRBD1 matching 10 bases. The V gene's germline CDR1 is SEHNR and CDR2 FQNEAQ (reference sequence). Trimming cost V 5 bases and J 2 bases; bases outside gene matches: 3. The CDR3 sequence is 14 residues long. CDR3 DNA sequence: TGTGCCAGCAGCCCTGGACAGGGGGCCTACGAGCAGTACTTC. The encoded protein is CASSPGQGAYEQYF.

In this sample, this clonotype turned up a few times. This CDR3 reads CASSRGQGRISGYTF. In DNA form, the CDR3 reads TGCGCCAGCAGCAGAGGACAGGGGAGAATTTCGGGCTACACCTTC. The rearrangement uses TRBV5-1 and TRBJ1-2; 9 nucleotides match TRBD1. The germline V gene has CDR1 SGHRS and CDR2 YFSETQ. This CDR3 comprises 15 residues. V was clipped by 4 bases and J by 8 bases; unmatched bases: 12.

This clonotype showed up just a few times. A junction end diverges from the germline sequence, so it may reflect a read error. The chain uses TRBV11-2 and TRBJ2-7; TRBD1 aligns across 9 bases. This CDR3 comprises 14 residues. The germline gives CDR1 SGHAT, CDR2 FQNNGV. The chain's CDR3 is CASNLPGQGSEQYF. The CDR3 bases are TGTGCCAGCAACTTACCGGGACAGGGTTCCGAGCAGTACTTC.

This clonotype was found many times. This rearrangement joins TRBV19 to TRBJ1-5, with TRBD1 identical over 7 bases. After removal of 4 bases from V and 7 bases from J, the junction contained 13 bases not matched to a gene. The V gene's germline CDR1 is LNHDA and CDR2 SQIVND (reference sequence). This CDR3 has 16 residues. The CDR3 loop reads CASSTPGTARGQPQHF. The DNA for the CDR3 is TGTGCCAGTAGTACCCCCGGGACAGCCCGAGGGCAGCCCCAGCATTTT. Supplemented by reference TRBV19 and TRBJ1-5, the full variable domain reads DGGITQSPKYLFRKEGQNVTLSCEQNLNHDAMYWYRQDPGQGLRLIYYSQIVNDFQKGDIAEGYSVSREKKESFPLTVTSAQKNPTAFYLCASSTPGTARGQPQHFGDGTRLSIL.

This clonotype was seen once. CDR3 sequence (DNA): TGTGCCAGCAGCCAAAGGTCGCGGGGGCTCCAAGAGACCCAGTACTTC. Its protein is CASSQRSRGLQETQYF. V and J are TRBV3-1 and TRBJ2-5, with D perhaps TRBD2 (7 bases). The germline gives CDR1 LGHDT, CDR2 YNNKEL (reference sequence). This CDR3 has 16 amino acids. The V and J ends lost 2 bases and 1 base respectively, with 14 bases between them.

This clonotype is a singleton in its sample. V and J are TRBV14 and TRBJ1-5; D remains ambiguous. V was trimmed by 1 base and J by 7 bases, leaving 8 bases between them. The germline V gene has CDR1 SGHDN and CDR2 FVKESK. The CDR3 is made up of 13 amino acids. Written as DNA, the CDR3 is TGTGCCAGCAGCCAAGGGCAGCGCCAGCCCCAGCATTTT. It codes for CASSQGQRQPQHF.

This clonotype was found a few times. The V and J genes are TRBV28 and TRBJ1-5, with TRBD1 matching 7 bases. The V gene's germline CDR1 is MDHEN and CDR2 SYDVKM. V lost 5 bases and J lost 2; bases outside the gene matches: 6. This CDR3 contains 15 residues. The CDR3 DNA reads TGTGCCAGCAGTCTAAGGGGGCAGGGCAATCAGCCCCAGCATTTT. Encoded protein: CASSLRGQGNQPQHF.

This clonotype was detected only a few times. The rearrangement uses TRBV7-9 and TRBJ2-7; tentatively, D is TRBD2 (6 bases). V shed 8 bases and J shed 0 bases, with 17 bases lying between them. Germline-derived CDR1 and CDR2 are SEHNR and FQNEAQ (reference sequence). The CDR3 runs 15 residues. CDR3 sequence reads: CASQPGGRSSYEQYF. The CDR3 DNA follows: TGTGCCAGCCAGCCCGGGGGACGATCCTCCTACGAGCAGTACTTC. The complete variable domain, with remaining parts taken from reference TRBV7-9 and TRBJ2-7, reads DTGVSQNPRHKITKRGQNVTFRCDPISEHNRLYWYRQTLGQGPEFLTYFQNEAQLEKSRLLSDRFSAERPKGSFSTLEIQRTEQGDSAMYLCASQPGGRSSYEQYFGPGTRLTVT.